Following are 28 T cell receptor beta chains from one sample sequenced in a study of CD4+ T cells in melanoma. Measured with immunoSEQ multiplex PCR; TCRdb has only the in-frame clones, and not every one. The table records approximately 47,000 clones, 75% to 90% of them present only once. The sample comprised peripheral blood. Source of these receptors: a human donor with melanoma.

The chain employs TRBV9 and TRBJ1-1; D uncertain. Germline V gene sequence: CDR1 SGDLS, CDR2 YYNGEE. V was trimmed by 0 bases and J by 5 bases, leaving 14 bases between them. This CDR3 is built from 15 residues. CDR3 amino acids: CASSVGGPHETEAFF. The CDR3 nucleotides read TGTGCCAGCAGCGTAGGTGGGCCCCATGAGACTGAAGCTTTCTTT.

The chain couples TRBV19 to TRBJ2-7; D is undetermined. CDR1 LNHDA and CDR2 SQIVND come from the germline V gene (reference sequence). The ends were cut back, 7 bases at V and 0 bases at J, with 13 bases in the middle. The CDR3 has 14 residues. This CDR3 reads CASKPGYSSYEQYF. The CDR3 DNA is TGTGCCAGTAAGCCGGGCTATAGCTCCTACGAGCAGTACTTC. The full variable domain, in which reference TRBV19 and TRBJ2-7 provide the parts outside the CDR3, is DGGITQSPKYLFRKEGQNVTLSCEQNLNHDAMYWYRQDPGQGLRLIYYSQIVNDFQKGDIAEGYSVSREKKESFPLTVTSAQKNPTAFYLCASKPGYSSYEQYFGPGTRLTVT.

The CDR3 reads CASSQEDRAYNEQFF. The CDR3 region has the DNA TGTGCCAGCAGCCAAGAAGACAGGGCCTACAATGAGCAGTTCTTC. This sequence joins TRBV4-2 and TRBJ2-1; 7 bases are a match to TRBD1. The ends lost 0 bases at V and 2 bases at J; junction bases unmatched: 1. CDR1 LGHNA and CDR2 YNFKEQ come from the germline V gene. This CDR3 comprises 15 residues.

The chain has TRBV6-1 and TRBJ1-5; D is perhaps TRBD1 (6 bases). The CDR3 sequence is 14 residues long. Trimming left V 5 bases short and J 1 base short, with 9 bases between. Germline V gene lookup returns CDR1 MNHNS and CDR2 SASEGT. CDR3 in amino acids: CASSLGQSNQPQHF. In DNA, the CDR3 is TGTGCCAGCAGTCTCGGACAGAGCAATCAGCCCCAGCATTTT.

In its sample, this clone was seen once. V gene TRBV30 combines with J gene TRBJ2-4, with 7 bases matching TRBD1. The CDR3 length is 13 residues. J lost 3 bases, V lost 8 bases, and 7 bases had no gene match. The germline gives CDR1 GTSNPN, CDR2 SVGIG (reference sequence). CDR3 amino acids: CAQGGEGKNIQYF. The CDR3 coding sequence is TGTGCCCAAGGGGGCGAAGGCAAAAACATTCAGTACTTC.

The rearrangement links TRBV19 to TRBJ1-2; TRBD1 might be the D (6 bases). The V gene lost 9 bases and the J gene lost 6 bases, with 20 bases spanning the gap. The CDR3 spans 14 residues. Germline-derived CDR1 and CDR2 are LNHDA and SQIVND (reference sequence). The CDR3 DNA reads TGTGCCAGCTGGACCAGGGGCCCCAACGATGGCTACACCTTC. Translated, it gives CASWTRGPNDGYTF.

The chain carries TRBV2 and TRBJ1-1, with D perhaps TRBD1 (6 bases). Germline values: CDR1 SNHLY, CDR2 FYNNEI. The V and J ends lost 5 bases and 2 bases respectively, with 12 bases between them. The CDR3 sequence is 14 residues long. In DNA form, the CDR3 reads TGTGCCAGCAGTATTGGGGGCAAAAACACTGAAGCTTTCTTT. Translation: CASSIGGKNTEAFF.

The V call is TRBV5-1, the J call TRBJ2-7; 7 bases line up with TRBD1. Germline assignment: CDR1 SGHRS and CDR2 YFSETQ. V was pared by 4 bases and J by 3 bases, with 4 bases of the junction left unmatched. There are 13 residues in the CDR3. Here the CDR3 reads CASSTWDSYEQYF. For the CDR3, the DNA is TGCGCCAGCAGCACCTGGGACAGCTACGAGCAGTACTTC.

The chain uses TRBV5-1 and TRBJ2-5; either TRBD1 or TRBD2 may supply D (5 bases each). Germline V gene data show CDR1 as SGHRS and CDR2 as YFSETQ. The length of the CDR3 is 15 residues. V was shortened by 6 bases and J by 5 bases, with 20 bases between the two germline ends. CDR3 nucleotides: TGCGCCAGCACGGGGAGCAGGGCCCCCCGGGAGACCCAGTACTTC. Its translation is CASTGSRAPRETQYF.

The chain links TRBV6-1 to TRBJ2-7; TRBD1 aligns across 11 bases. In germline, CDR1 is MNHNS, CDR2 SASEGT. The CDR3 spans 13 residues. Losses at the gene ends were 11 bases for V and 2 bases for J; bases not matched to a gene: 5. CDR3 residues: CAGGTGGTYEQYF. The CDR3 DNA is TGTGCCGGAGGGACAGGGGGAACCTACGAGCAGTACTTC.

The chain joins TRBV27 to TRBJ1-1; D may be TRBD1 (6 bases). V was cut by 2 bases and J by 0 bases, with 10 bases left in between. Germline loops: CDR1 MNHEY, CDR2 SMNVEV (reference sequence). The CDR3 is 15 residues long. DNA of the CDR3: TGTGCCAGCAGTTTAAGGGGGATGATGAACACTGAAGCTTTCTTT. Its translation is CASSLRGMMNTEAFF.

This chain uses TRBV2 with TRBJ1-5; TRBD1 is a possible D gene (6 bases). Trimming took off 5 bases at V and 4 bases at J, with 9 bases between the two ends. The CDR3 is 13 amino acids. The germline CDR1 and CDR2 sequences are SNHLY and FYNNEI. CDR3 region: CASSSGQNQPQHF. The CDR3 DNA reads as TGTGCCAGCAGTTCCGGACAGAATCAGCCCCAGCATTTT. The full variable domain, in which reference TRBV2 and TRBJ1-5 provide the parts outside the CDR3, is EPEVTQTPSHQVTQMGQEVILRCVPISNHLYFYWYRQILGQKVEFLVSFYNNEISEKSEIFDDQFSVERPDGSNFTLKIRSTKLEDSAMYFCASSSGQNQPQHFGDGTRLSIL.

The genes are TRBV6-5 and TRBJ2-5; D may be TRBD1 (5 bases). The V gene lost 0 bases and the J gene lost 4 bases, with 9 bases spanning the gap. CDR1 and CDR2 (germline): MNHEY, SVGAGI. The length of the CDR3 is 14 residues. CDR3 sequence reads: CASSYSAGRETQYF. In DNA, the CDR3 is TGTGCCAGCAGTTACTCGGCAGGGCGAGAGACCCAGTACTTC.

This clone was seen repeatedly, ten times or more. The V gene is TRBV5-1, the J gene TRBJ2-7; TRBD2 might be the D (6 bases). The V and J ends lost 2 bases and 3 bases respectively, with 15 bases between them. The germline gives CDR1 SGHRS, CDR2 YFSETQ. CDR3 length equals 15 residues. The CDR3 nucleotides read TGCGCCAGCAGCTTAGACAGCCGGGGGTACTACGAGCAGTACTTC. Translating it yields CASSLDSRGYYEQYF.

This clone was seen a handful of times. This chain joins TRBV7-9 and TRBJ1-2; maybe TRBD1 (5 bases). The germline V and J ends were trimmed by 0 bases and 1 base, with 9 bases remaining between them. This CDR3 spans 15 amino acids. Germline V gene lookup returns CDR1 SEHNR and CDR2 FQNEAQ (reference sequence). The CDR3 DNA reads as TGTGCCAGCAGCTTAGCCCAGGGAGGTAACTATGGCTACACCTTC. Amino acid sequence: CASSLAQGGNYGYTF.

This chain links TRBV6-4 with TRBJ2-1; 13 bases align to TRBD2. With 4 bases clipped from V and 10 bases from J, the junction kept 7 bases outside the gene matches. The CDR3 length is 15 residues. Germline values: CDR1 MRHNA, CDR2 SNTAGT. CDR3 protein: CASSVGTSGDSEQFF. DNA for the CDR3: TGTGCCAGCAGTGTGGGGACTAGCGGGGATTCCGAGCAGTTCTTC.

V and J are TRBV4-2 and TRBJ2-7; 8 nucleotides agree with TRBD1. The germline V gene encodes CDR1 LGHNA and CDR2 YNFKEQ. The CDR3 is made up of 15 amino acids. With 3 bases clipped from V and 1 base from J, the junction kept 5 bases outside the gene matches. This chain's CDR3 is CASSHPGTGSYEQYF. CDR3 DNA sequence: TGTGCCAGCAGCCACCCCGGGACAGGTTCCTACGAGCAGTACTTC.

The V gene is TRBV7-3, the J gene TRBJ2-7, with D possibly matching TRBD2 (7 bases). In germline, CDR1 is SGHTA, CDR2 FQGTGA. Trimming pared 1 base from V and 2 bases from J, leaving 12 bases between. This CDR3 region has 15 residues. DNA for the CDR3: TGTGCCAGCAGCTTAAGGGGGGGGCCTACCTACGAGCAGTACTTC. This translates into CASSLRGGPTYEQYF.

CDR3 nucleotides: TGTGCCAGCAGCTTAGTCCTAACTAGGGTCGAGACCCAGTACTTC. This translates into CASSLVLTRVETQYF. The J gene is TRBJ2-5, the V gene TRBV7-9; D might be TRBD2 (5 bases). Trimming removed 1 base from V and 5 bases from J, with 14 bases in between. Germline CDR1 and CDR2: SEHNR and FQNEAQ (reference sequence). The CDR3 sequence is 15 residues long.

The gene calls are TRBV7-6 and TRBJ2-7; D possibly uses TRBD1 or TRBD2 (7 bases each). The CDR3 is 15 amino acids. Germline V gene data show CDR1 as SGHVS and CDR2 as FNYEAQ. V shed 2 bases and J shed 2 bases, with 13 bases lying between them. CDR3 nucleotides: TGTGCCAGCAGCTTAAGCCAGGGGGGGCCCTACGAGCAGTACTTC. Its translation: CASSLSQGGPYEQYF.

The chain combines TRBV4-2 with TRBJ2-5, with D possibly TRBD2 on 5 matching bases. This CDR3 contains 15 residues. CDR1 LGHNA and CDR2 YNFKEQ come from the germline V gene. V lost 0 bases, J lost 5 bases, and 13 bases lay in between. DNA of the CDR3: TGTGCCAGCAGCCAAGATTTCGGGGAATGGGAGACCCAGTACTTC. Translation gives CASSQDFGEWETQYF.

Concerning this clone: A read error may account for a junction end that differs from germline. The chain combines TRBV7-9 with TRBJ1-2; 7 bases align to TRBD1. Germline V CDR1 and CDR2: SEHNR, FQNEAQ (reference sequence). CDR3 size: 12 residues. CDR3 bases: TGTGCCAGCAGCCCAGGGACAGAACAGGGTCACTTC. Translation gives CASSPGTEQGHF.

The CDR3 sequence is CASSLAGSSYNEQFF. As DNA, the CDR3 is TGTGCCAGCAGCTTAGCTGGCAGCTCCTACAATGAGCAGTTCTTC. The chain has TRBV7-2 and TRBJ2-1, with D uncertain. The CDR3 is 15 amino acids. Germline CDR1 reads SGHTA; CDR2 reads FQGNSA. V lost 0 bases to trimming and J lost 0 bases, with 6 bases between them.

In nucleotides, the CDR3 is TGTGCCAGCAGTCGGGAGCTCCCTAGCTCCTACGAGCAGTACTTC. Protein: CASSRELPSSYEQYF. V and J are TRBV2 and TRBJ2-7; a weak D match, TRBD2 (6 bases). V lost 5 bases and J lost 0, with 14 bases in between. CDR3 size: 15 residues. CDR1 and CDR2 from the germline V gene are SNHLY and FYNNEI.

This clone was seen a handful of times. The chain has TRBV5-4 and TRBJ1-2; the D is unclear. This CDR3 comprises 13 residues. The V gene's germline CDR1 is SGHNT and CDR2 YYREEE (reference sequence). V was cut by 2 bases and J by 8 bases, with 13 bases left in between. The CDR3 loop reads CASSFPGEGGYTF. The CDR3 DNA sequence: TGTGCCAGCAGCTTTCCCGGGGAAGGGGGCTACACCTTC.

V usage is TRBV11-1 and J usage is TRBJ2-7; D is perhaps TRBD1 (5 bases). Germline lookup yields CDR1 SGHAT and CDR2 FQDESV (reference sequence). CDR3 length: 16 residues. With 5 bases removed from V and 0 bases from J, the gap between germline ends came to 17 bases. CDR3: CASSPMDTSSSYEQYF. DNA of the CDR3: TGTGCCAGCAGCCCTATGGACACTTCGAGCTCCTACGAGCAGTACTTC.

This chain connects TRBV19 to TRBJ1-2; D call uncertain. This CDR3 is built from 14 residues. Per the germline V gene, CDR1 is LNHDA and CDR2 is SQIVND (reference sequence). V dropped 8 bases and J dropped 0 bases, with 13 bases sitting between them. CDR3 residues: CASSELTANYGYTF. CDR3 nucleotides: TGTGCCAGTTCTGAACTCACAGCTAACTATGGCTACACCTTC.

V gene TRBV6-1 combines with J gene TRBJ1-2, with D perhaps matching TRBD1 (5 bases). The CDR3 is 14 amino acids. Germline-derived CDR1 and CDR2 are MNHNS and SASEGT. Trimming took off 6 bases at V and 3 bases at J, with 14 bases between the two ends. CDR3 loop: CASRIAGTHYGYTF. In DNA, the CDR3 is TGTGCCAGCAGGATCGCCGGGACCCACTATGGCTACACCTTC.